A selection of T cell receptor beta chains follows, all from one sample in a study of cytomegalovirus exposure and HLA in healthy donors. Clones were sequenced by immunoSEQ multiplex PCR, and TCRdb holds only the in-frame ones, with some missing. This sample has approximately 210,000 clones, with more than 75% found just once. Sample: PBMCs. These receptors all stem from a woman aged 45-60 years in good health and CMV-seronegative. Both conserved end residues are part of each CDR3. The D gene is left open where the match is weak. Not all rows give a size; the values are once, few, many and, for expanded clones, a class.

V,D,J,size,CDR3,DNA
TRBV6-7,-,TRBJ1-5,-,CASSYSGGRSNQPQHF,TGTGCCAGCAGTTACTCGGGGGGGAGAAGCAATCAGCCCCAGCATTTT
TRBV5-4,-,TRBJ2-1,-,CASSTGGSRSYNEQFF,TGTGCCAGCAGTACGGGGGGCTCTCGGTCCTACAATGAGCAGTTCTTC
TRBV5-4,TRBD2,TRBJ2-1,-,CASNAGGGAVSYNEQFF,TGTGCCAGCAACGCGGGCGGGGGGGCCGTCTCCTACAATGAGCAGTTCTTC
TRBV21-1,-,TRBJ1-2,-,CASSKARDSWSNYGYTF,TGTGCCAGCAGCAAAGCGAGGGACAGCTGGTCTAACTATGGCTACACCTTC
TRBV4-1,-,TRBJ2-3,few,CASSQDRVLADTQYF,TGCGCCAGCAGCCAAGACAGGGTTCTGGCAGATACGCAGTATTTT
TRBV2,TRBD2,TRBJ2-5,once,CATARDYDQETQYF,TGTGCCACAGCCCGGGACTATGATCAAGAGACCCAGTACTTC
TRBV2,-,TRBJ2-1,-,CASSVDGSSYNEQFF,TGTGCCAGCAGTGTTGACGGGAGCTCCTACAATGAGCAGTTCTTC
TRBV9,-,TRBJ1-3,-,CASSVGGQGAGNTIYF,TGTGCCAGCAGCGTAGGGGGACAAGGAGCCGGAAACACCATATATTTT
TRBV7-8,TRBD1,TRBJ2-3,-,CASSYIDRMGTGGTDTQYF,TGTGCCAGCAGCTATATAGACCGCATGGGGACAGGGGGCACAGATACGCAGTATTTT
TRBV19,TRBD1,TRBJ1-4,-,CASSIPTGGIDEKLFF,TGTGCCAGTAGTATCCCGACAGGGGGCATAGATGAAAAACTGTTTTTT
TRBV5-5,-,TRBJ2-1,-,CASSGMQLSSYNEQFF,TGTGCCAGCTCGGGAATGCAGCTTAGCTCCTACAATGAGCAGTTCTTC
TRBV28,TRBD1,TRBJ1-2,few,CASSFYGTGGVYGYTF,TGTGCCAGCAGTTTCTACGGGACAGGGGGCGTCTATGGCTACACCTTC
TRBV27,TRBD2,TRBJ2-7,-,CASSPFGTSGMYEQYF,TGTGCCAGCAGTCCCTTCGGGACTAGCGGTATGTACGAGCAGTACTTC
TRBV7-9,-,TRBJ1-3,-,CASSSQTGLASGNTIYF,TGTGCCAGCAGCTCCCAGACGGGACTCGCCTCTGGAAACACCATATATTTT
TRBV7-2,-,TRBJ2-2,-,CASSPQGANTGELFF,TGTGCCAGCAGCCCACAGGGCGCGAACACCGGGGAGCTGTTTTTT
TRBV18,-,TRBJ1-5,-,CASSPRFDQPQHF,TGTGCCAGCTCACCCCGGTTTGATCAGCCCCAGCATTTT
TRBV2,TRBD1,TRBJ2-3,-,CASSLPGTGEDTQYF,TGTGCCAGCAGCCTCCCCGGGACAGGGGAAGATACGCAGTATTTT
TRBV9,-,TRBJ2-7,-,CASSVGGVSTYEQYF,TGTGCCAGCAGCGTAGGGGGGGTATCGACCTACGAGCAGTACTTC
TRBV4-2,TRBD2,TRBJ2-2,-,CASSQDSSGRVDTGELFF,TGTGCCAGCAGCCAAGATTCTAGCGGGAGGGTGGACACCGGGGAGCTGTTTTTT
TRBV11-3,-,TRBJ2-1,few,CASSLKRGARNEQFF,TGTGCCAGCAGCCTAAAACGGGGGGCCAGGAATGAGCAGTTCTTC
TRBV25-1,-,TRBJ1-1,-,CASSDAGLGNTEAFF,TGTGCCAGCAGTGATGCGGGACTGGGGAACACTGAAGCTTTCTTT
TRBV6-5,-,TRBJ2-1,-,CASSWRDPNYNEQFF,TGTGCCAGCAGTTGGCGGGATCCCAATTACAATGAGCAGTTCTTC
TRBV2,-,TRBJ2-2,-,CASSWGVTGELFF,TGTGCCAGCAGTTGGGGGGTTACGGGGGAGCTGTTTTTT
TRBV19,TRBD2,TRBJ2-2,-,CASRGGTTLRELFF,TGTGCCAGCCGCGGCGGGACTACCTTACGGGAGCTGTTTTTT
TRBV5-8,TRBD1,TRBJ1-5,-,CASGLGTGDVTSQPQHF,TGTGCCAGCGGCCTAGGAACAGGGGACGTCACAAGTCAGCCCCAGCATTTT
TRBV4-1,-,TRBJ2-2,few,CASSHVLQGYRTDNGELFF,TGCGCCAGCAGCCACGTACTACAGGGATATAGGACAGATAACGGGGAGCTGTTTTTT
TRBV5-4,-,TRBJ2-3,-,CASSHTYPSTDTQYF,TGTGCCAGCAGCCACACGTATCCTAGCACAGATACGCAGTATTTT
TRBV5-4,-,TRBJ1-2,-,CASRLDSPIRHGYTF,TGTGCCAGCAGACTCGACAGCCCAATTCGTCATGGCTACACCTTC
TRBV9,-,TRBJ2-1,-,CASSVALAGTRGNEQFF,TGTGCCAGCAGCGTAGCCCTAGCCGGCACTCGGGGCAATGAGCAGTTCTTC
TRBV6-6,-,TRBJ2-2,-,CASSYPTGNTGELFF,TGTGCCAGCAGTTACCCGACAGGGAACACCGGGGAGCTGTTTTTT
TRBV9,TRBD1,TRBJ1-5,-,CASSQGANNQPQHF,TGTGCCAGCTCACAGGGGGCGAATAATCAGCCCCAGCATTTT
TRBV29-1,-,TRBJ2-3,-,CSSNQGATDTQYF,TGCAGCTCAAATCAGGGTGCAACAGATACGCAGTATTTT
TRBV7-9,TRBD1,TRBJ1-1,-,CASSHRQGDTEAFF,TGTGCCAGCAGCCACCGACAGGGCGACACTGAAGCTTTCTTT
TRBV27,TRBD1,TRBJ1-1,few,CASSDRGFTEAFF,TGTGCCAGCAGCGACAGGGGCTTCACTGAAGCTTTCTTT
TRBV5-1,TRBD1,TRBJ1-2,-,CASRPLLGTDYGYTF,TGCGCCAGCAGACCGCTCTTAGGGACAGATTATGGCTACACCTTC
TRBV7-2,TRBD2,TRBJ2-5,-,CASSQSGAKDWEQYF,TGTGCCAGCAGTCAAAGCGGGGCCAAGGATTGGGAGCAGTACTTC
TRBV4-2,-,TRBJ1-2,-,CASSQRQAHGYTF,TGTGCCAGCAGCCAACGTCAGGCCCATGGCTACACCTTC
TRBV10-3,-,TRBJ2-2,-,CAIRAGPRDTGELFF,TGTGCCATCAGGGCGGGACCCCGGGACACCGGGGAGCTGTTTTTT
TRBV7-2,TRBD2,TRBJ2-5,-,CASSQTLLAGGPETQYF,TGTGCCAGCAGCCAAACTCTACTAGCGGGGGGGCCAGAGACCCAGTACTTC
TRBV7-3,-,TRBJ2-3,-,CASSSSTDTQYF,TGTGCCAGCAGCTCTAGCACAGATACGCAGTATTTT
TRBV6-1,TRBD1,TRBJ1-2,-,CASRDWDRDGYTF,TGTGCCAGCAGAGATTGGGACAGAGATGGCTACACCTTC
TRBV18,-,TRBJ1-1,-,CASSRTENTEAFF,TGTGCCAGCTCAAGGACAGAGAACACTGAAGCTTTCTTT
TRBV6-4,-,TRBJ2-3,-,CAHRGTDTQYF,TGTGCCCACCGGGGTACAGATACGCAGTATTTT
TRBV19,TRBD1,TRBJ1-1,-,CASRTWTGRRAAFF,TGTGCCAGTAGAACGTGGACAGGCCGAAGGGCGGCTTTCTTT
TRBV13,-,TRBJ2-7,-,CASSLTGQSSYEQYF,TGTGCCAGCAGCTTGACAGGTCAGAGCTCCTACGAGCAGTACTTC
TRBV7-8,TRBD2,TRBJ2-4,-,CASSLAMGGAKNIQYF,TGTGCCAGCAGCTTAGCGATGGGGGGGGCCAAAAACATTCAGTACTTC
TRBV27,-,TRBJ2-1,-,CASSLGSLPTYNEQFF,TGTGCCAGCAGTCTGGGTAGCCTTCCTACCTACAATGAGCAGTTCTTC
TRBV4-2,TRBD1,TRBJ1-2,-,CASSQGTGTDPYGYTF,TGTGCCAGCAGCCAAGGAACCGGGACAGATCCTTATGGCTACACCTTC
TRBV6-1,TRBD2,TRBJ2-1,-,CASSEVGGRNEQFF,TGTGCCAGCAGTGAGGTGGGAGGGCGCAATGAGCAGTTCTTC
TRBV6-6,TRBD1,TRBJ1-5,-,CASRKQGARDNQPQHF,TGTGCCAGCAGAAAACAGGGGGCGCGTGACAATCAGCCCCAGCATTTT